Below are 25 T cell receptor beta chains sequenced from a single sample in a study of T cells in tumors after PD-1 blockade. Method: immunoSEQ multiplex PCR; TCRdb's copy keeps in-frame clones and lacks some. The repertoire holds about 5,800 clones, with around 84% as singletons. Sample: PBMCs, taken after anti-PD-1 therapy. The receptors were sampled from a human donor with advanced basal cell or squamous cell carcinoma (not recorded which).

V gene TRBV6-1 combines with J gene TRBJ1-1; D is ambiguous. The CDR3 length is 15 residues. The V gene's germline CDR1 is MNHNS and CDR2 SASEGT. The germline V and J ends were trimmed by 2 bases and 1 base, with 11 bases remaining between them. The CDR3: CASSEMMQANTEAFF. In DNA form, the CDR3 reads TGTGCCAGCAGTGAAATGATGCAGGCGAACACTGAAGCTTTCTTT.

This chain connects TRBV10-3 to TRBJ1-4, with D unclear. V was cut by 2 bases and J by 6 bases, with 10 bases left in between. The CDR3 is made up of 14 amino acids. The germline CDR1 and CDR2 sequences are ENHRY and SYGVKD. The CDR3 sequence is CAISEGSIDEKLFF. For the CDR3, the DNA is TGTGCCATCAGTGAGGGAAGTATTGATGAAAAACTGTTTTTT.

The V gene is TRBV7-6, the J gene TRBJ2-5, with 9 positions matching TRBD1. The CDR3 runs 16 residues. With 2 bases clipped from V and 2 bases from J, the junction kept 6 bases outside the gene matches. Germline CDR1 and CDR2: SGHVS and FNYEAQ. The CDR3 bases are TGTGCCAGCAGCTTACAAGCGACAGGGGGTCAAGAGACCCAGTACTTC. It encodes CASSLQATGGQETQYF.

The CDR3, as DNA: TGTGCCAGCTACAATCCGGGACAATCAAATGAGCAGTTCTTC. It encodes CASYNPGQSNEQFF. The genes are TRBV6-5 and TRBJ2-1; maybe TRBD1 (6 bases). Between the trimmed V and J ends, which lost 8 bases and 7 bases, there was a span of 18 bases. CDR1 and CDR2 (germline): MNHEY, SVGAGI. This CDR3 is 14 amino acids long.

The J gene is TRBJ1-1, the V gene TRBV10-2; D is perhaps TRBD1 (6 bases). The CDR3 sequence is 11 residues long. In germline, CDR1 is WSHSY, CDR2 SAAADI. V was pared by 6 bases and J by 4 bases, with 6 bases between. The CDR3 DNA is TGCGCCAGCAGAGGGGGCACTGAAGCTTTCTTT. Translated, it gives CASRGGTEAFF.

In DNA form, the CDR3 reads TGTGCCAGCAGTGACAGGGTGGAGCTGTTTTTT. Its protein is CASSDRVELFF. The V gene is TRBV2, the J gene TRBJ2-2, with TRBD1 as a possible D gene (5 bases). Per germline, CDR1 SNHLY and CDR2 FYNNEI. V was cut by 3 bases and J by 10 bases, with 6 bases left in between. The CDR3 totals 11 residues.

The V and J genes are TRBV19 and TRBJ1-2; 10 nucleotides align to TRBD1. This CDR3 contains 15 residues. With 4 bases clipped from V and 2 bases from J, the junction kept 4 bases outside the gene matches. Germline V gene data show CDR1 as LNHDA and CDR2 as SQIVND (reference sequence). CDR3 loop: CASSNSGQGNYGYTF. The DNA for the CDR3 is TGTGCCAGTAGTAACTCGGGACAGGGGAACTATGGCTACACCTTC.

The chain is built from TRBV6-1 and TRBJ1-1; D remains ambiguous. Deletions cut 1 base from V and 11 bases from J, with 8 bases between. This CDR3 has 11 residues. Germline V gives CDR1 MNHNS, CDR2 SASEGT. This CDR3 is CASSEGGSAFF. The DNA of the CDR3 is TGTGCCAGCAGTGAAGGCGGGTCGGCTTTCTTT.

This clone was detected only once. This chain links TRBV5-4 with TRBJ2-3; D may be TRBD1 or TRBD2 (6 bases each). The V end was cut by 3 bases, the J end by 2 bases, with 10 bases between. This CDR3 spans 14 amino acids. The germline gives CDR1 SGHNT, CDR2 YYREEE (reference sequence). The CDR3 reads CASSSGAFTDTQYF. The DNA of the CDR3 is TGTGCCAGCAGCTCGGGGGCTTTCACAGATACGCAGTATTTT.

The rearrangement joins TRBV4-3 to TRBJ2-6; D possibly corresponds to TRBD1 (6 bases). Trimming shortened V by 1 base and J by 3 bases, and 13 bases separated the two germline ends. Germline CDR1 LGHNA, CDR2 YSLEER. The CDR3 totals 17 residues. The CDR3 loop reads CASSQGTGTLGANVLTF. The CDR3, as DNA: TGCGCCAGCAGCCAAGGAACAGGGACCCTTGGGGCCAACGTCCTGACTTTC.

The CDR3 protein is CASSQEWVGPFETQYF. The CDR3 DNA is TGTGCCAGCAGCCAAGAGTGGGTAGGTCCGTTTGAGACCCAGTACTTC. The chain recombines TRBV4-2 with TRBJ2-5; D call uncertain. The CDR3 is made up of 16 amino acids. CDR1 is LGHNA, CDR2 YNFKEQ, per germline. V was trimmed by 0 bases and J by 5 bases, leaving 16 bases between them.

The chain links TRBV7-6 to TRBJ1-1; D gene ambiguous. CDR3 size: 15 residues. V gave up 5 bases and J gave up 2 bases, with 15 bases separating them. Germline V gene data show CDR1 as SGHVS and CDR2 as FNYEAQ. The CDR3 DNA reads as TGTGCCAGCAGCCCTCACACGCGGTCAAACACTGAAGCTTTCTTT. Its protein product is CASSPHTRSNTEAFF.

The gene calls are TRBV3-1 (or the pseudogene TRBV3-2) and TRBJ2-7; 7 bases align to TRBD1. Germline lookup yields CDR1 LGHDT and CDR2 YNNKEL (reference sequence). This CDR3 spans 17 amino acids. Trimming removed 0 bases from V and 1 base from J; junction bases left unmatched: 9. The CDR3 DNA reads as TGTGCCAGCAGCCAAGATCTTGTCAGGGGGATGTCCTACGAGCAGTACTTC. Residues: CASSQDLVRGMSYEQYF.

The chain employs TRBV3-1 (or the pseudogene TRBV3-2) and TRBJ1-5; 9 bases line up with TRBD1. CDR3 length equals 16 residues. Germline V gene lookup returns CDR1 LGHDT and CDR2 YNNKEL (reference sequence). After removal of 3 bases from V and 1 base from J, the junction contained 4 bases not matched to a gene. The CDR3 nucleotides are TGTGCCAGCAGCCAGGGACAGGGCAGGAGCAATCAGCCCCAGCATTTT. It specifies CASSQGQGRSNQPQHF.

The chain uses TRBV10-3 and TRBJ1-6, with D maybe TRBD1 (5 bases). The germline V and J ends were trimmed by 6 bases and 0 bases, with 15 bases remaining between them. This CDR3 has 17 amino acids. Germline lookup yields CDR1 ENHRY and CDR2 SYGVKD. Written as DNA, the CDR3 is TGTGCCATCAGCCCGGGACCACCAAGCTCCTATAATTCACCCCTCCACTTT. Its protein product is CAISPGPPSSYNSPLHF.

In this sample, this clone turned up a few times. V usage is TRBV6-6 and J usage is TRBJ1-2; D may be TRBD1 (5 bases). With 2 bases removed from V and 4 bases from J, the gap between germline ends came to 8 bases. CDR3 size: 13 residues. The germline CDR1 and CDR2 sequences are MNHNY and SVGAGI (reference sequence). CDR3 region: CASSYGAVYGYTF. In DNA, the CDR3 is TGTGCCAGCAGTTACGGGGCAGTCTATGGCTACACCTTC.

The chain couples TRBV6-5 to TRBJ2-2, with D perhaps TRBD2 (5 bases). The V gene lost 6 bases and the J gene lost 6 bases, with 14 bases spanning the gap. CDR1 is MNHEY and CDR2 is SVGAGI in the germline V gene. This CDR3 is built from 14 residues. As DNA, the CDR3 is TGTGCCAGCAGACGGGATTCAATACCCGGGGAGCTGTTTTTT. Protein: CASRRDSIPGELFF.

The chain combines TRBV28 with TRBJ2-7; 8 bases map to TRBD1. The CDR3 contains 15 residues. Germline V gene data show CDR1 as MDHEN and CDR2 as SYDVKM. V shed 3 bases and J 3 bases; nucleotides not matched to a gene: 7. CDR3 sequence: CASSLSGTGLYEQYF. Written as DNA, the CDR3 is TGTGCCAGCAGTTTGTCCGGGACAGGCCTCTACGAGCAGTACTTC.

This clone was detected a few times. The rearrangement links TRBV18 to TRBJ2-1, with 7 bases lining up with TRBD1. This CDR3 contains 17 residues. Germline CDR1 and CDR2: KGHSH and LQKENI. The V and J ends lost 1 base and 1 base, in that order; junction bases with no gene match: 7. The CDR3, as DNA: TGTGCCAGCTCACCACACAGGACAGGAGTTTCCTACAATGAGCAGTTCTTC. Translating gives CASSPHRTGVSYNEQFF.

The chain combines TRBV10-1 with TRBJ1-2; D gene unclear. The CDR3 contains 14 residues. Trimming stripped 3 bases from V and 8 bases from J, with 16 bases between. Per the germline V gene, CDR1 is WNHNN and CDR2 is SYGVQD (reference sequence). In DNA, the CDR3 is TGCGCCAGCAGTGATTCCCCGCTTGTCGGCGGCTACACCTTC. Translated: CASSDSPLVGGYTF.

The V and J genes are TRBV2 and TRBJ2-2; D is unclear. V was clipped by 0 bases and J by 5 bases, with 7 bases between them. The germline gives CDR1 SNHLY, CDR2 FYNNEI. This CDR3 has 14 amino acids. CDR3 amino acids: CASSEARKTGELFF. The CDR3 DNA is TGTGCCAGCAGTGAAGCTAGAAAGACCGGGGAGCTGTTTTTT.

The genes are TRBV6-5 and TRBJ1-6, with 11 bases aligning to TRBD1. The V gene's germline CDR1 is MNHEY and CDR2 SVGAGI. This CDR3 has 14 residues. V gave up 4 bases and J gave up 13 bases; unmatched junction bases: 6. CDR3 amino acids: CASSSRTGGAPLHF. CDR3 bases: TGTGCCAGCAGTTCCAGGACAGGGGGCGCGCCCCTCCACTTT.

CDR3 protein: CASSDTNYGYTF. DNA of the CDR3: TGTGCCAGCAGTGACACCAACTATGGCTACACCTTC. The chain links TRBV2 to TRBJ1-2; D gene ambiguous. The CDR3 runs 12 residues. Germline V gene sequence: CDR1 SNHLY, CDR2 FYNNEI. V lost 3 bases, J lost 2 bases, and 4 bases lay in between.

V and J are TRBV5-1 and TRBJ1-1; TRBD1 aligns across 7 bases. The CDR3 runs to 15 residues. Losses at the gene ends were 4 bases for V and 4 bases for J; bases not matched to a gene: 10. Germline loops: CDR1 SGHRS, CDR2 YFSETQ. The CDR3 sequence is CASSAKQGTATEAFF. Written as DNA, the CDR3 is TGCGCCAGCAGCGCAAAACAGGGGACGGCCACTGAAGCTTTCTTT.

The chain couples TRBV7-6 to TRBJ1-1, with no clear D. V was shortened by 5 bases and J by 0 bases, with 16 bases between the two germline ends. Germline CDR1 is SGHVS and CDR2 is FNYEAQ. The CDR3 sequence is 16 residues long. CDR3 amino acids: CASSLNDIGLNTEAFF. The CDR3 DNA reads as TGTGCCAGCAGCCTTAATGATATCGGACTGAACACTGAAGCTTTCTTT.